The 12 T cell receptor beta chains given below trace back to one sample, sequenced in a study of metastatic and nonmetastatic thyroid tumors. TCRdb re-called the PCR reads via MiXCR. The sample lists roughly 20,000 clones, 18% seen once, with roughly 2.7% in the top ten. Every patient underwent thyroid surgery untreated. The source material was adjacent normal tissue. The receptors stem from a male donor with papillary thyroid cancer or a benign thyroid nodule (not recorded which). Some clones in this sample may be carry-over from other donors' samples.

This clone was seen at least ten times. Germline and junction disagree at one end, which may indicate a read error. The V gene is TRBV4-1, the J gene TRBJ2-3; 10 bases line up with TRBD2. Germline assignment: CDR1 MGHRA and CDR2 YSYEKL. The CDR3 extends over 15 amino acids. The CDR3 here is CASSQGGLAADMQYF. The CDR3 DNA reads TGCGCCAGCAGCCAAGGAGGACTAGCGGCAGATATGCAGTATTTT.

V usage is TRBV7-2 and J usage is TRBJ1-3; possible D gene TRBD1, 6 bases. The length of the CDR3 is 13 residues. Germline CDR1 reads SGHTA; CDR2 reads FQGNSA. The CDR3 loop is CALGRGGGNTIYF. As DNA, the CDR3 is TGTGCACTGGGCAGGGGTGGTGGAAACACCATATATTTT.

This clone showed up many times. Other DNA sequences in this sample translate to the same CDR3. CDR3 in DNA: TGTGCCAGCAGGGCCGGAGATCAGGGGACAGATACGCAGTATTTT. Translating gives CASRAGDQGTDTQYF. The V call is TRBV6-1, the J call TRBJ2-3; D might be TRBD1 (6 bases). Germline CDR1 is MNHNS and CDR2 is SASEGT. The CDR3 has 15 residues. V lost 6 bases to trimming and J lost 3 bases, with 16 bases between them.

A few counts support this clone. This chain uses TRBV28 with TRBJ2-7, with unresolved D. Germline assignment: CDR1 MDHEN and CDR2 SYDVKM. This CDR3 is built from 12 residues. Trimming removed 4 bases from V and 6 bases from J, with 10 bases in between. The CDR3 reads CASSYGLGEQYF. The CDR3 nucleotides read TGTGCCAGCAGTTACGGCCTTGGCGAGCAGTACTTC.

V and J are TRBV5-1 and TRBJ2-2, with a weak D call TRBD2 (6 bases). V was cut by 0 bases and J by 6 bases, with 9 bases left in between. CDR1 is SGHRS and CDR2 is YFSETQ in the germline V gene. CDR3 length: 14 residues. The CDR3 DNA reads TGCGCCAGCAGCTTGGATCCGGGAGCCGGGGAGCTGTTTTTT. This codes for CASSLDPGAGELFF.

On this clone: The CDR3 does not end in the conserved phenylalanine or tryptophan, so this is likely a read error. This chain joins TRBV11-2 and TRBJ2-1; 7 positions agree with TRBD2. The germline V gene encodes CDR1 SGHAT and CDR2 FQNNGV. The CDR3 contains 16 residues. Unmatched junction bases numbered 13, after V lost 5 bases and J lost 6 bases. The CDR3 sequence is CASSPPPAGVGNEQFL. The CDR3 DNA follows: TGTGCCAGCAGCCCGCCCCCCGCGGGAGTGGGCAATGAGCAGTTCCTC.

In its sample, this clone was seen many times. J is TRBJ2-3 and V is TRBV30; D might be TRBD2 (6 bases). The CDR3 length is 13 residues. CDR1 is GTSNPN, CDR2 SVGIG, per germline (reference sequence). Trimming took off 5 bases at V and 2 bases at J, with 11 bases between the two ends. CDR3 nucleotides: TGTGCCTGGCGGGGGAGCATCACAGATACGCAGTATTTT. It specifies CAWRGSITDTQYF.

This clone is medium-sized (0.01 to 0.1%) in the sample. CDR3 DNA sequence: TGTGCCAGCAGGAAAGGGGTGTTAGCCTCTGGGGCCAACGTCCTGACTTTC. Amino acids: CASRKGVLASGANVLTF. The genes are TRBV6-1 and TRBJ2-6; TRBD1 might be the D (5 bases). V was clipped by 6 bases and J by 0 bases, with 15 bases between them. CDR3 length: 17 amino acids. CDR1 is MNHNS and CDR2 is SASEGT in the germline V gene.

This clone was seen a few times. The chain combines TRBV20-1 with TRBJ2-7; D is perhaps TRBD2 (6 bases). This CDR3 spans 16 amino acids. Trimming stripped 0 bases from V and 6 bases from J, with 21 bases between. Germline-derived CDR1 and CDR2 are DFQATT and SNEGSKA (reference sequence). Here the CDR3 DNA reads TGCAGTGCTAGAGATCGCCGGGAGCCACGGACTACCGAGCAGTACTTC. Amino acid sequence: CSARDRREPRTTEQYF.

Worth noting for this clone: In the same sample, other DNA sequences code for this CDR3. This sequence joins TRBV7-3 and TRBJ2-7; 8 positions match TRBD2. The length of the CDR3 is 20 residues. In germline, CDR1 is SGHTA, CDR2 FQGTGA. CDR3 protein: CASSLLNGLAGRPLTYEQYV. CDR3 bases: TGCGCCAGCAGCTTACTTAACGGATTAGCGGGAAGGCCCTTAACCTACGAGCAGTATGTC.

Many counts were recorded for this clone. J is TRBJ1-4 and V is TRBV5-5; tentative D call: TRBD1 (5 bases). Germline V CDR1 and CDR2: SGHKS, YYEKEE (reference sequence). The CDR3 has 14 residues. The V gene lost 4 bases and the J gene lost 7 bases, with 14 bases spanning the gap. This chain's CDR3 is CASSLALGGEKLFF. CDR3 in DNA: TGTGCCAGCAGCCTGGCCCTGGGGGGTGAAAAACTGTTTTTT.

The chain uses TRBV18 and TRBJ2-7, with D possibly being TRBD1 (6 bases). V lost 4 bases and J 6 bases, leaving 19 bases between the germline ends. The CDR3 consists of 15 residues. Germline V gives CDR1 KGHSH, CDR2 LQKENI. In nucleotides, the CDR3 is TGTGCCAGCTCACGCCCCTCTGGACAGTTGTCCGAGCAGTACTTC. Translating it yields CASSRPSGQLSEQYF. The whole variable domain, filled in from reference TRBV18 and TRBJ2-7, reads NAGVMQNPRHLVRRRGQEARLRCSPMKGHSHVYWYRQLPEEGLKFMVYLQKENIIDESGMPKERFSAEFPKEGPSILRIQQVVRGDSAAYFCASSRPSGQLSEQYFGPGTRLTVT.